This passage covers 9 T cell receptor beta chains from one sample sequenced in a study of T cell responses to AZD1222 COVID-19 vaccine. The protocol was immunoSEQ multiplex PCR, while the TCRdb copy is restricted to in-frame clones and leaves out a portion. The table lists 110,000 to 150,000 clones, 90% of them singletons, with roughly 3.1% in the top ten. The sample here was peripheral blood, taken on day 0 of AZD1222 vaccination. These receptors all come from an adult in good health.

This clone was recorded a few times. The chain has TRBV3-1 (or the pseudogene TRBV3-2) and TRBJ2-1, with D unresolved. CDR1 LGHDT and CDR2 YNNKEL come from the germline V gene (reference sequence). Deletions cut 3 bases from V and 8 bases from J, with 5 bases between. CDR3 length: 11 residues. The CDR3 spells CASSHGYEQFF. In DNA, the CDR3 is TGTGCCAGCAGCCACGGCTATGAGCAGTTCTTC.

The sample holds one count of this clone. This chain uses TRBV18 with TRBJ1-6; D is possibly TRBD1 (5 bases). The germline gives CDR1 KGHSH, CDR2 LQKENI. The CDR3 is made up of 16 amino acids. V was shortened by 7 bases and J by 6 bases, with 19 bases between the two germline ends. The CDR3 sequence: CASFLAGPRSNSPLHF. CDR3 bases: TGTGCCAGCTTTTTGGCGGGGCCCCGGAGTAATTCACCCCTCCACTTT.

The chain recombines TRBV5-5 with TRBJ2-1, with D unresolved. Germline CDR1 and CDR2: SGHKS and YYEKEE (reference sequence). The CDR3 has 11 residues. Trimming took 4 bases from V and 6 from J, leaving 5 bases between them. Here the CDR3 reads CASSILNEQFF. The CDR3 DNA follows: TGTGCCAGCAGCATCCTCAATGAGCAGTTCTTC. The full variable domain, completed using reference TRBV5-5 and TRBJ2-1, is DAGVTQSPTHLIKTRGQQVTLRCSPISGHKSVSWYQQVLGQGPQFIFQYYEKEERGRGNFPDRFSARQFPNYSSELNVNALLLGDSALYLCASSILNEQFFGPGTRLTVL.

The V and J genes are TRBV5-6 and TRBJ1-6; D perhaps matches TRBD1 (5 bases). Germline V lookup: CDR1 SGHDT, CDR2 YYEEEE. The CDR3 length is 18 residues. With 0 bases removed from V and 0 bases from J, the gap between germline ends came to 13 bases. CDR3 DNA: TGTGCCAGCAGCTTGGGTGGGGCAGGACACTCCTATAATTCACCCCTCCACTTT. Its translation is CASSLGGAGHSYNSPLHF.

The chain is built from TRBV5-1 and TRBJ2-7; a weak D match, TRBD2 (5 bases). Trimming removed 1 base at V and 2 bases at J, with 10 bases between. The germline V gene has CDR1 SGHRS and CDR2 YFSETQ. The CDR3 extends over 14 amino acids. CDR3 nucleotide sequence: TGCGCCAGCAGCTTGTCGGGATCAACCTACGAGCAGTACTTC. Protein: CASSLSGSTYEQYF.

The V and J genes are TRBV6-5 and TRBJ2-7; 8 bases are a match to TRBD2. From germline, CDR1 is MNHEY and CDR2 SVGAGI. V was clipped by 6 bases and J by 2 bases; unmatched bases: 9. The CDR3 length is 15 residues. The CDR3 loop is CASSPGTSLAYEQYF. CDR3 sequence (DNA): TGTGCCAGCAGCCCCGGGACTAGTCTAGCCTACGAGCAGTACTTC.

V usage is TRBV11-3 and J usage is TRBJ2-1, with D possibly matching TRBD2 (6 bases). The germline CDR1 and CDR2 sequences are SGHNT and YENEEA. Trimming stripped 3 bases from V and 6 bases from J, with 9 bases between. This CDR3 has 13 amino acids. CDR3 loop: CASSLTSPNEQFF. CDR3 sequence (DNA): TGTGCCAGCAGCTTGACTAGTCCCAATGAGCAGTTCTTC.

This CDR3 is CASSSEGGAFF. The DNA for the CDR3 is TGTGCCAGCAGCTCCGAGGGAGGTGCTTTCTTT. This sequence joins TRBV7-2 and TRBJ1-1, with D unclear. The CDR3 is 11 residues long. The germline gives CDR1 SGHTA, CDR2 FQGNSA. Trimming cost V 4 bases and J 11 bases, with 11 bases left between them.

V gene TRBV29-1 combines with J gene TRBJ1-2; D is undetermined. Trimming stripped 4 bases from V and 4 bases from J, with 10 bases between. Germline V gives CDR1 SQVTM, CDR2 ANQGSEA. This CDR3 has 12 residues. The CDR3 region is CSVVSVSYGYTF. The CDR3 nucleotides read TGCAGCGTTGTATCGGTGAGCTATGGCTACACCTTC. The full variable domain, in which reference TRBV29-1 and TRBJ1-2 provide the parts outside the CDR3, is SAVISQKPSRDICQRGTSLTIQCQVDSQVTMMFWYRQQPGQSLTLIATANQGSEATYESGFVIDKFPISRPNLTFSTLTVSNMSPEDSSIYLCSVVSVSYGYTFGSGTRLTVV.